This T cell receptor beta chain was captured by sequencing in a study of blood T cell repertoires in COVID-19. Data came from immunoSEQ multiplex PCR; TCRdb stores just in-frame clones and leaves some out. Of 300,000 to 450,000 clones in the sample, 85% to 90% were seen once. CDR1 SGHNT and CDR2 YENEEA come from the germline V gene. Trimming took 4 bases from V and 2 from J; bases not matched to a gene: 2. The CDR3 spans 14 residues. Sequencing was carried out using peripheral blood. This TCR was recovered from a human donor in a cohort sampled during active COVID-19. The chain has TRBV11-3 and TRBJ2-5, with TRBD1 identical over 9 bases. The CDR3 region is CASSWGQGQETQYF. The CDR3 DNA is TGTGCCAGCAGCTGGGGACAGGGACAAGAGACCCAGTACTTC.